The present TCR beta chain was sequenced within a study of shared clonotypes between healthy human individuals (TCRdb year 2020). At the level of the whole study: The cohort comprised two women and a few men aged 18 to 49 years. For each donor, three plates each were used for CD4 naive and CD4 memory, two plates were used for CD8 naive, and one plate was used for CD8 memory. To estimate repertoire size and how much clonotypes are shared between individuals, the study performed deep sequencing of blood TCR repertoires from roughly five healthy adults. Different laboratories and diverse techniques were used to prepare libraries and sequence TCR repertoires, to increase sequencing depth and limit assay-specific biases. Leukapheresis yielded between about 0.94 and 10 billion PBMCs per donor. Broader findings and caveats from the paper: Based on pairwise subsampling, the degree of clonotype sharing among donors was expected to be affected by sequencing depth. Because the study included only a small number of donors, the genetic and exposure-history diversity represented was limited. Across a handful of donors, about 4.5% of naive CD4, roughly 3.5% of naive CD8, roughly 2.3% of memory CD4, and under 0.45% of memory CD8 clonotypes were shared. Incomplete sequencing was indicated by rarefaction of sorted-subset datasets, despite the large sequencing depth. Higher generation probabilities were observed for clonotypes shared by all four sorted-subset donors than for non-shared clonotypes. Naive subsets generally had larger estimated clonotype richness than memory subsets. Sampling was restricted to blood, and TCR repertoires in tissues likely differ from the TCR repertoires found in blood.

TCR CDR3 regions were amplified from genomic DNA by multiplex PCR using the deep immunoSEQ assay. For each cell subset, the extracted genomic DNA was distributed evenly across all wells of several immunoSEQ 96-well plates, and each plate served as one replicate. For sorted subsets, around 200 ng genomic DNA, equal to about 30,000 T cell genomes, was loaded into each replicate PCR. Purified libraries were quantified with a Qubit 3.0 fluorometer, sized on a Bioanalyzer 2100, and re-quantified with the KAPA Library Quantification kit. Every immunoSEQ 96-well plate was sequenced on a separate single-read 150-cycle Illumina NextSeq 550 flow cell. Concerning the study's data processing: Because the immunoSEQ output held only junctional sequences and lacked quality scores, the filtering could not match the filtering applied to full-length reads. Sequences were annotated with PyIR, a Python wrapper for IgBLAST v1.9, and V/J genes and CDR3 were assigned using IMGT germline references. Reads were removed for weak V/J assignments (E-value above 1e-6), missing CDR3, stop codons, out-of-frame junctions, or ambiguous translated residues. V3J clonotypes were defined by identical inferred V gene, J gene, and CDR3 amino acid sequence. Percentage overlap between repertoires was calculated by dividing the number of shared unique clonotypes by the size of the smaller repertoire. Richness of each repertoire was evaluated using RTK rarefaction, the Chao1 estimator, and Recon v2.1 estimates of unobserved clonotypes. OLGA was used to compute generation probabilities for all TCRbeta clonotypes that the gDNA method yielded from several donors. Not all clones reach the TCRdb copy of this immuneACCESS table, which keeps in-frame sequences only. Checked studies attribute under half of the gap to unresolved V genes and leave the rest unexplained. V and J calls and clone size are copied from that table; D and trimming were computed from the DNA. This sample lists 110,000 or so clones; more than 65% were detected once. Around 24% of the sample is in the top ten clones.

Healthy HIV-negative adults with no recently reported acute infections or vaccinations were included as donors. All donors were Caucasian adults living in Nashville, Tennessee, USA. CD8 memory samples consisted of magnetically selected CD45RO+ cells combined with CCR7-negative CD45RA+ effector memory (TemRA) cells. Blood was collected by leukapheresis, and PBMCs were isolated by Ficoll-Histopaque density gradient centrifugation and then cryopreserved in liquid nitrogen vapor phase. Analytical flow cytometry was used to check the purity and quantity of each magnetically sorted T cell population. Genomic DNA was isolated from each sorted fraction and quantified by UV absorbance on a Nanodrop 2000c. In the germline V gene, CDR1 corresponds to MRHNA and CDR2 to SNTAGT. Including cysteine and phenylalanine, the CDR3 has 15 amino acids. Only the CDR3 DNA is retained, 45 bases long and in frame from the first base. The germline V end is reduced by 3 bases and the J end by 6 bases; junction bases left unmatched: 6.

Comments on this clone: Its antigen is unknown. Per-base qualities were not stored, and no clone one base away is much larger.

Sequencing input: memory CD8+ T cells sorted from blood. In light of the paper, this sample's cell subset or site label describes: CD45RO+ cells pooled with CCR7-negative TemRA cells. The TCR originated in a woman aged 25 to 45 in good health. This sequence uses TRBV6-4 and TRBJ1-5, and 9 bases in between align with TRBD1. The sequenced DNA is TGTGCCAGCAGTGATGGGACAGGGACTGCTCAGCCCCAGCATTTT. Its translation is CASSDGTGTAQPQHF.